The 14 T cell receptor beta chains below all came from one sample that was sequenced in a study of control samples from healthy donors and cancer patients. Produced via immunoSEQ multiplex PCR; TCRdb's table is partial and in-frame only. The sample contains about 130,000 clones, around nine tenths of which appear only once. Specimen: blood. These TCRs come from a man aged 50 to 60 in good health.

J is TRBJ1-1 and V is TRBV7-8; D gene ambiguous. The CDR3 consists of 15 residues. The V end was cut by 1 base, the J end by 3 bases, with 12 bases between. Germline V gene lookup returns CDR1 SGHVS and CDR2 FQNEAQ. The CDR3 DNA sequence: TGTGCCAGCAGCTTAGTCGAGGGCTGGTACACTGAAGCTTTCTTT. This encodes CASSLVEGWYTEAFF.

Concerning this clone itself: This sequence may be a read error, since a much larger clone differs from it by one base. Other DNA variants within this sample encode the same CDR3. V and J are TRBV11-2 and TRBJ2-7; 7 nucleotides agree with TRBD1. Germline-derived CDR1 and CDR2 are SGHAT and FQNNGV. This CDR3 has 14 amino acids. As DNA, the CDR3 is TGCGCCAGCAGCGTCACCGGGACAGCCTACGAGCAGTACTTC. Protein product: CASSVTGTAYEQYF. Together with reference TRBV11-2 and TRBJ2-7, the CDR3 gives the full variable domain: EAGVAQSPRYKIIEKRQSVAFWCNPISGHATLYWYQQILGQGPKLLIQFQNNGVVDDSQLPKDRFSAERLKGVDSTLKIQPAKLEDSAVYLCASSVTGTAYEQYFGPGTRLTVT.

V usage is TRBV30 and J usage is TRBJ2-3; TRBD2 matches 12 bases. Germline V lookup: CDR1 GTSNPN, CDR2 SVGIG (reference sequence). The J segment lost 5 bases and the V segment lost 4 bases, leaving 7 bases of the junction unmatched. The CDR3 runs 15 residues. The CDR3 DNA follows: TGTGCCTGGAAACGACTAGCGGGGGCCGTAGATACGCAGTATTTT. This translates into CAWKRLAGAVDTQYF.

The chain is built from TRBV7-3 and TRBJ2-1; perhaps TRBD2 as D (6 bases). The germline V gene encodes CDR1 SGHTA and CDR2 FQGTGA. This CDR3 comprises 13 residues. Trimming removed 5 bases at V and 7 bases at J, with 12 bases between. Here the CDR3 DNA reads TGTGCCAGCAGCCCCGGGACTCTAAATGAGCAGTTCTTC. Its protein is CASSPGTLNEQFF.

The chain combines TRBV6-5 with TRBJ1-4; D is ambiguous. CDR3 length equals 13 residues. The germline V and J ends were trimmed by 6 bases and 7 bases, with 12 bases remaining between them. CDR1 is MNHEY, CDR2 SVGAGI, per germline. CDR3 bases: TGTGCCAGCAGCCGACTATCGGGTGAAAAACTGTTTTTT. It yields the protein CASSRLSGEKLFF.

The V and J genes are TRBV5-1 and TRBJ2-7; D is ambiguous. CDR1 and CDR2 (germline): SGHRS, YFSETQ. V was pared by 1 base and J by 3 bases, with 8 bases between. The CDR3 consists of 13 residues. The CDR3 DNA sequence: TGCGCCAGCAGCTTGTACACTTTCTACGAGCAGTACTTC. Translation: CASSLYTFYEQYF.

The gene calls are TRBV19 and TRBJ1-1; TRBD1 might be the D (5 bases). Trimming removed 7 bases from V and 9 bases from J, with 24 bases in between. This CDR3 spans 15 amino acids. Germline V gene sequence: CDR1 LNHDA, CDR2 SQIVND (reference sequence). CDR3 sequence (DNA): TGTGCCAGTACCCCCTCCGTACAACGCAGGGAGAAAGCTTTCTTT. Translated, it gives CASTPSVQRREKAFF. Together with reference TRBV19 and TRBJ1-1, the CDR3 gives the full variable domain: DGGITQSPKYLFRKEGQNVTLSCEQNLNHDAMYWYRQDPGQGLRLIYYSQIVNDFQKGDIAEGYSVSREKKESFPLTVTSAQKNPTAFYLCASTPSVQRREKAFFGQGTRLTVV.

V is TRBV7-9 and J is TRBJ2-7; D may match TRBD1 or TRBD2 (5 bases each). The CDR3 runs 15 residues. Trimming stripped 2 bases from V and 7 bases from J, with 18 bases between. CDR1 is SEHNR, CDR2 FQNEAQ, per germline (reference sequence). CDR3 sequence (DNA): TGTGCCAGCAGCTTAAGAACTCCGGGACCGGGGGAGCAGTACTTC. Translating it yields CASSLRTPGPGEQYF.

The gene calls are TRBV7-2 and TRBJ2-7, with 11 bases matching TRBD2. This CDR3 region has 16 residues. V dropped 2 bases and J dropped 1; count of bases not matched to a gene: 4. Germline CDR1 and CDR2: SGHTA and FQGNSA. The CDR3 coding sequence is TGTGCCAGCAGCTTAATCCTAGCGGGGGGTTCCTACGAGCAGTACTTC. It is translated as CASSLILAGGSYEQYF.

The V and J genes are TRBV4-2 and TRBJ2-2; 10 bases align to TRBD2. The CDR3 length is 17 residues. Germline CDR1 reads LGHNA; CDR2 reads YNFKEQ. J was trimmed by 4 bases and V by 0 bases; bases with no gene match: 5. The chain's CDR3 is CASSQDSLAGVTGELFF. The CDR3 DNA follows: TGTGCCAGCAGCCAAGATTCCCTAGCGGGGGTCACCGGGGAGCTGTTTTTT.

The CDR3 region is CAWSVRQDGGPQHF. As DNA, the CDR3 is TGTGCCTGGAGTGTCCGGCAAGACGGAGGGCCCCAGCATTTT. The genes are TRBV30 and TRBJ1-5; D not certain. The V end was cut by 0 bases, the J end by 9 bases, with 15 bases between. Germline V lookup: CDR1 GTSNPN, CDR2 SVGIG (reference sequence). CDR3 length equals 14 residues.

CDR3 nucleotide sequence: TGTGCCAGCAGCAATCGCGAGGCAGGGGAGCTGTTTTTT. This codes for CASSNREAGELFF. V is TRBV9 and J is TRBJ2-2; D unresolved. CDR3 length: 13 residues. Per germline, CDR1 SGDLS and CDR2 YYNGEE. V lost 4 bases to trimming and J lost 8 bases, with 12 bases between them.

This rearrangement joins TRBV11-2 to TRBJ2-5, with TRBD2 matching 8 bases. The CDR3 extends over 17 amino acids. From germline, CDR1 is SGHAT and CDR2 FQNNGV. With 6 bases clipped from V and 5 bases from J, the junction kept 17 bases outside the gene matches. The CDR3 region has the DNA TGTGCCAGCAGACCCCCAGGGCTCGCGGGGGGCGGGGAGACCCAGTACTTC. Translated: CASRPPGLAGGGETQYF.

This clone came up once. V usage is TRBV5-6 and J usage is TRBJ1-2; tentative D call: TRBD1 (5 bases). Trimming took 4 bases from V and 8 from J, leaving 15 bases between them. CDR1 and CDR2 from the germline V gene are SGHDT and YYEEEE. The CDR3 has 13 residues. CDR3: CASSQGRRRGYTF. The CDR3 bases are TGTGCCAGCAGCCAGGGACGTAGACGAGGCTACACCTTC.